The entry that follows covers one T cell receptor (beta chain) sequence. Produced via immunoSEQ multiplex PCR; TCRdb's table is partial and in-frame only. The data contain over 150,000 clones, more than 85% of them singletons. The data derive from a study of blood T cell repertoires in COVID-19. Study overall: Samples taken during acute and convalescent COVID-19 were collected in the United States, Italy and Spain. In each case, the material was cDNA or gDNA derived from T cells, B-cell-depleted T cells, or PBMCs.

The CDR3 runs to 13 residues. V was shortened by 7 bases and J by 5 bases, with 17 bases between the two germline ends. The V gene's germline CDR1 is SQVTM and CDR2 ANQGSEA. J is TRBJ1-1 and V is TRBV29-1, with D perhaps matching TRBD1 (6 bases). The sample comprised peripheral blood. The origin of this receptor is a man aged 45-60 years with acute or convalescent COVID-19. CDR3 sequence reads: CSATGILGTEAFF. CDR3 DNA sequence: TGCAGCGCAACAGGGATTCTGGGGACTGAAGCTTTCTTT.